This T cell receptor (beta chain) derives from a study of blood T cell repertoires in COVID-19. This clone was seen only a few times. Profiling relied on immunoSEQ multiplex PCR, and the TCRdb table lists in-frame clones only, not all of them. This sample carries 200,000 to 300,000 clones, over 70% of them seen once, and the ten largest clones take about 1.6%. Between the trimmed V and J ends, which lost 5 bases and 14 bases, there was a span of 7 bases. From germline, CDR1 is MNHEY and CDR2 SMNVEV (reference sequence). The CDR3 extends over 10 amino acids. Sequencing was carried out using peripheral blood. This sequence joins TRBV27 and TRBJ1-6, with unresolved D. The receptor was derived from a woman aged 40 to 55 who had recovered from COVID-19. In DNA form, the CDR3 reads TGTGCCAGCAGTCCCTCGGCCCTCCACTTT. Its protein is CASSPSALHF.